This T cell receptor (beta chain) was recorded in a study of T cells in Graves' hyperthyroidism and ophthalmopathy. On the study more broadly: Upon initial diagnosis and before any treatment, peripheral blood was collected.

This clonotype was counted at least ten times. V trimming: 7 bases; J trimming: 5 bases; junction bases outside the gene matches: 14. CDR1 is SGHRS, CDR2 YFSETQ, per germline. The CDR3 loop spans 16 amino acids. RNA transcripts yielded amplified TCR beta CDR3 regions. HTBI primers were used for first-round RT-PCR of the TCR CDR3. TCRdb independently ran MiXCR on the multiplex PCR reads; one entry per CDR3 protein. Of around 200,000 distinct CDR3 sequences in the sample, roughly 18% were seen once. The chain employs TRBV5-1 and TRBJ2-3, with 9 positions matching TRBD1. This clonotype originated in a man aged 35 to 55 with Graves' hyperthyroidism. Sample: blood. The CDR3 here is CASGLLGTGLGDTQYF. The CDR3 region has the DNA TGCGCCAGCGGGCTTCTCGGGACAGGGCTAGGAGATACGCAGTATTTT.